The following is a TCR beta chain sequence with its context. No antigen is known for it. The sample holds no much larger clone one base away, and base qualities are not on file. Genomic DNA was extracted with the Qiagen DNeasy kit from unsorted PBMCs and from negatively selected CD4+ and CD8+ fractions. Amplification of TCR beta CDR3 regions was done by immunoSEQ multiplex PCR with primers that anneal to V and J segments. A synthetic immune receptor repertoire was used to minimize amplification bias, and any remaining bias was removed computationally after sequencing. The original methods were these. Custom Python scripts were used to quantify repertoire diversity as the Shannon entropy index. Unsorted, CD4+ and CD8+ repertoires were analyzed separately, except for combined analyses in which CD4+ and CD8+ sequences were merged in silico. A clone was considered expanded if an increase in frequency of at least 2-fold after treatment relative to C1D1 was found, and a pseudocount of 0.5 was applied to clones undetected at baseline. Singleton clones were defined as clones with 0 or 1 copy at C1D1, and non-singleton clones were defined as clones with 2 or more copies. Clones expanded in unsorted samples were assigned a CD4+, CD8+ or unknown annotation through matching of protein sequences in sorted samples from the same patient. Wilcoxon tests on paired samples were used to test diversity changes from C1D1 to C4D1. As stored in TCRdb, this immuneACCESS dataset retains in-frame rearrangements with V and J assigned. A fraction of the clones does not appear; measured against another copy, unresolved V genes explain less than half of the discrepancy, and the remainder lacks a known reason. Clone size and V and J calls were adopted from that table, with D and trimming inferred from the DNA. The sample table shows 30,000 or so clones, and 85% to 90% are seen once. Together, the top ten hold about 0.45% of the sample.

This sample stems from a study of PD-1 blockade in classical Hodgkin lymphoma (dated by TCRdb to 2020 to 2021). Notes on the research overall: Nivolumab dosing was 3 mg/kg intravenously every 2 weeks, continuing until either disease progression or unacceptable toxicity. The study used TCR beta sequencing and CyTOF to define a peripheral blood immune signature of response to PD-1 blockade in classical Hodgkin lymphoma. Beyond this particular receptor, the publication reports: Baseline diversity similar to that of newly diagnosed patients was observed in trial patients achieving complete response, whereas significantly lower diversity was observed in partial responders and progressors. CD4+ but not CD8+ TCR diversity rose significantly by C4D1 (p=0.0027 vs p=0.16), most apparent in complete responders (p=0.02). The study covered only a single clinical trial cohort, and the causes of the repertoire differences, possibly disease activity or prior therapy, were still not defined. Baseline TCR diversity was reported to be lower in newly diagnosed patients than in healthy donors, and even lower in relapsed/refractory patients. Lower diversity was seen in patients whose nivolumab began less than 1 year after ASCT, and these patients were left out of later analyses so that immune reconstitution would not confound the results.

The time point label for this specimen denotes: cycle 4 day 1 (C4D1), after 6 weeks of nivolumab. Every trial patient had relapsed after autologous stem cell transplantation, and cohorts A, B and C differed in prior brentuximab vedotin exposure. A Miltenyi CD4+ T cell isolation kit was used for magnetic negative selection to purify CD4+ T cells from thawed PBMCs. The trial cohort included 55 to 65 patients with relapsed/refractory classical Hodgkin lymphoma, and each patient had a best overall response of complete response, partial response or progressive disease. Single-agent nivolumab was administered to trial patients in the multi-cohort phase II CheckMate 205 trial. An independent review committee assessed best overall response using the 2007 International Working Group response criteria. Trial PBMCs were collected just before the start of nivolumab (C1D1) and during therapy at cycle 2 day 1 and cycle 4 day 1. Peripheral blood was collected in 8 mL Vacutainer Cell Preparation Tubes, from which PBMCs were isolated by centrifugation and then cryopreserved. Purified CD4+ and CD8+ fractions were prepared only for cases where an additional PBMC sample was available. Magnetically labelled cells were removed on LS columns in a quadroMACS separator, and the flow-through was collected as the purified fraction.

Reading the germline V gene (reference sequence) gives CDR1 LNHNV and CDR2 YYDKDF. From its cysteine to its phenylalanine, the CDR3 spans 16 amino acids. Of the read, only the CDR3 DNA is kept; its 48 bases are in frame from base 1. V ends up 4 bases short and J 3 bases short, with an unmatched junction base count of 8. The receptor comes from a human donor with classical Hodgkin lymphoma. The specimen comprised CD4+ T cells from blood, sampled before the fourth cycle of nivolumab. Recombination linked TRBV15 to TRBJ2-2; TRBD2 agrees with 7 junctional bases. In nucleotides, the sequence is TGTGCCACCAGCAATCCGCGGGACTACCACACCGGGGAGCTGTTTTTT. It translates to CATSNPRDYHTGELFF.